This T cell receptor beta chain was retrieved from a study of shared clonotypes between healthy human individuals (dated by TCRdb to the early 2020s). The study in broad terms: Three men and a couple of women, aged 18 to 49 years, made up the cohort. To estimate repertoire size and how much clonotypes are shared between individuals, the study performed deep sequencing of blood TCR repertoires from roughly five healthy adults. For each donor, CD4 naive and CD4 memory were each given three plates, CD8 naive was given two plates, and CD8 memory was given one plate. Leukapheresis yielded between about 0.85 and 9 billion PBMCs per donor. Libraries were prepared and TCR repertoires were sequenced by different laboratories using diverse techniques, in order to increase sequencing depth and limit assay-specific biases.

Comments on this clone: No cognate antigen has been identified for it. The sample holds no much larger clone one base away, and base qualities are not on file.

Using the deep immunoSEQ assay, multiplex PCR amplified TCR CDR3 regions from genomic DNA. Genomic DNA extracted from each cell subset was distributed evenly over all wells of several immunoSEQ 96-well plates, and each plate served as one replicate. For sorted subsets, around 0.2 ug genomic DNA, equal to about 30,000 T cell genomes, was loaded into each replicate PCR. The purified libraries were quantified using a Qubit 3.0 fluorometer, sized with a Bioanalyzer 2100, and then quantified again using the KAPA Library Quantification kit. Each immunoSEQ 96-well plate was sequenced on its own single-read 150-cycle Illumina NextSeq 550 flow cell. The study's own analysis went as follows. Because the immunoSEQ output included only junctional sequences and no quality scores, the filtering could not be the same as the filtering used for full-length reads. Sequences were annotated with PyIR, a Python wrapper for IgBLAST v1.9, using IMGT germline references to assign V/J genes and CDR3. Reads were filtered out if the reads had weak V/J assignments (E-value above 1e-6), no CDR3, stop codons, out-of-frame junctions, or ambiguous translated residues. A V3J clonotype was defined by an identical inferred V gene, J gene, and CDR3 amino acid sequence. Percentage overlap between repertoires was calculated by dividing the number of shared unique clonotypes by the size of the smaller repertoire. Three approaches were used to assess repertoire richness: RTK rarefaction, the Chao1 estimator, and Recon v2.1 estimates of unobserved clonotypes. For all TCRbeta clonotypes obtained by the gDNA method from a few donors, generation probabilities were computed with OLGA. TCRdb took this table from immuneACCESS and kept in-frame rearrangements with V and J called. Such tables lack part of the clones; where checked against another copy, unresolved V genes explain under half of the gap, and the rest is unexplained. D and trimming come from the DNA, and the V and J calls and clone size come from that table. The sample table lists approximately 1.5 million clones, 95% to 99% of them with a count of one. The ten largest clones represent approximately 0.45% of the sample.

CDR1 and CDR2 are drawn from the germline V gene: SGHTA, FQGNSA. Taken from cysteine to phenylalanine, the CDR3 has 18 residues. The only DNA kept is the CDR3, 54 bases in frame from the first base. Germline trimming amounts to 0 bases on V and 2 bases on J, with 11 as the count of junction bases outside the gene matches. Healthy HIV-negative adults with no recently reported acute infections or vaccinations were included as donors. Only Caucasian adults living in Nashville, Tennessee, USA were represented among the donors. Magnetic negative selection was used to enrich CD4+ T cells, after which naive cells were positively selected on CD45RA and the negative fraction became the memory subset. After blood collection by leukapheresis, PBMCs were isolated using Ficoll-Histopaque density gradient centrifugation and then cryopreserved in the vapor phase of liquid nitrogen. Purity and quantity of every magnetically sorted T cell population were checked by analytical flow cytometry. From each sorted fraction, genomic DNA was isolated and quantified by UV absorbance on a Nanodrop 2000c.

The research as a whole found: Clonotypes shared by all four sorted-subset donors showed higher generation probabilities than non-shared clonotypes. Even with the large sequencing depth, rarefaction of the sorted-subset datasets indicated that sequencing was incomplete. Across a handful of donors, 5% to 6% of naive CD4, approximately 3.6% of naive CD8, 2.3% of memory CD4, and approximately 0.4% of memory CD8 clonotypes were shared. Naive subsets generally had larger estimated clonotype richness than memory subsets did. Pairwise subsampling led to the expectation that sequencing depth would affect the degree of clonotype sharing among donors. The small number of donors limited the genetic and exposure-history diversity represented. Sampling was limited to blood, and TCR repertoires in tissue likely differ from TCR repertoires in blood.

Sequencing was carried out using naive CD4+ T cells sorted from blood. Read against the paper, the sample's cell subset or site label means: CD45RA+ positively selected. This TCR was sampled from a man younger than 45 in good health. Rearrangement joined TRBV7-2 to TRBJ2-5, with 8 junctional bases fitting TRBD1. CDR3 region: CASSLAVWGQAIQETQYF. The nucleotide sequence reads TGTGCCAGCAGCTTAGCGGTCTGGGGACAGGCGATACAAGAGACCCAGTACTTC.